Below, 20 T cell receptor beta chains from the same sample are listed, as sequenced in a study of blood T cell repertoires in COVID-19. Measured with immunoSEQ multiplex PCR; TCRdb has only the in-frame clones, and not every one. This sample has around 400,000 clones, with around 87% found just once. Sequencing input: peripheral blood. The receptors were gathered from a woman aged 30 to 39 with COVID-19, enrolled during active disease.

The chain joins TRBV30 to TRBJ1-4, with 10 bases aligning to TRBD1. V shed 3 bases and J 5 bases; nucleotides not matched to a gene: 3. The CDR3 length is 14 residues. CDR1 and CDR2 from the germline V gene are GTSNPN and SVGIG (reference sequence). The CDR3 nucleotides read TGTGCCTGGAGGGGGGACAGGGGCAATGAAAAACTGTTTTTT. Its protein is CAWRGDRGNEKLFF.

The sample holds a few counts of this clone. The chain recombines TRBV5-1 with TRBJ2-7, with 9 bases that match TRBD2. Germline trimming cut 0 bases from V and 7 bases from J; bases unmatched to any gene: 8. The CDR3 spans 15 residues. The germline V gene has CDR1 SGHRS and CDR2 YFSETQ. CDR3 loop: CASSLDLSGGEEQYF. CDR3 DNA: TGCGCCAGCAGCTTGGATCTTAGCGGGGGCGAAGAGCAGTACTTC.

V is TRBV5-1 and J is TRBJ1-1; 9 nucleotides agree with TRBD1. The CDR3 runs to 15 residues. The germline V gene has CDR1 SGHRS and CDR2 YFSETQ. V gave up 4 bases and J gave up 0 bases; unmatched junction bases: 4. CDR3: CASSTGQGMNTEAFF. The CDR3 DNA follows: TGCGCCAGCAGCACCGGACAGGGGATGAACACTGAAGCTTTCTTT.

This clone was observed a few times. V usage is TRBV7-2 and J usage is TRBJ2-1; the D gene is possibly TRBD2 (6 bases). Trimming cost V 4 bases and J 15 bases, with 19 bases left between them. The CDR3 runs to 13 residues. Germline V gene lookup returns CDR1 SGHTA and CDR2 FQGNSA. The CDR3 is CASSSQLANVRFF. The CDR3 bases are TGTGCCAGCAGCTCACAACTAGCCAACGTCCGGTTCTTC.

This clone has only one observation. The junction and the germline gene differ at one end; a read error may be behind it. The chain carries TRBV2 and TRBJ2-7, with TRBD1 matching over 7 bases. CDR1 SNHLY and CDR2 FYNNEI come from the germline V gene. The CDR3 loop spans 9 amino acids. The CDR3 sequence is CASRTGQAF. The CDR3, as DNA: TGTGCCAGCAGGACAGGGCAGGCCTTC.

The rearrangement uses TRBV7-8 and TRBJ1-1; 8 bases line up with TRBD1. V lost 6 bases, J lost 1 base, and 10 bases stayed unmatched. The CDR3 sequence is 16 residues long. Germline loops: CDR1 SGHVS, CDR2 FQNEAQ. The CDR3 sequence is CASSKRPGQANTEAFF. The DNA of the CDR3 is TGTGCCAGCAGTAAAAGACCGGGACAGGCGAACACTGAAGCTTTCTTT.

This clone has a single count. The chain uses TRBV19 and TRBJ2-3; 8 nucleotides line up with TRBD2. The CDR3 extends over 13 amino acids. V lost 6 bases to trimming and J lost 7 bases; unmatched junction nucleotides: 6. Germline V gives CDR1 LNHDA, CDR2 SQIVND (reference sequence). The CDR3 DNA follows: TGTGCCAGTAGGCGAGCGGGAGTCCATACGCAGTATTTT. Protein: CASRRAGVHTQYF. Full variable domain (outside the CDR3, taken from reference TRBV19 and TRBJ2-3): DGGITQSPKYLFRKEGQNVTLSCEQNLNHDAMYWYRQDPGQGLRLIYYSQIVNDFQKGDIAEGYSVSREKKESFPLTVTSAQKNPTAFYLCASRRAGVHTQYFGPGTRLTVL.

This rearrangement joins TRBV24-1 to TRBJ1-1; maybe TRBD1 (5 bases). V shed 5 bases and J shed 5 bases, with 11 bases lying between them. Germline lookup yields CDR1 KGHDR and CDR2 SFDVKD. The CDR3 consists of 13 residues. CDR3 bases: TGTGCCACCAGTGGCCCGGGACTTACTGAAGCTTTCTTT. Protein: CATSGPGLTEAFF.

The V and J genes are TRBV15 and TRBJ2-2, with D perhaps TRBD2 (6 bases). Germline loops: CDR1 LNHNV, CDR2 YYDKDF (reference sequence). The germline V and J ends were trimmed by 1 base and 5 bases, with 8 bases remaining between them. The CDR3 is 14 residues long. The CDR3 sequence: CATSRVRGTGELFF. For the CDR3, the DNA is TGTGCCACCAGCAGAGTACGGGGGACCGGGGAGCTGTTTTTT.

The rearrangement uses TRBV7-6 and TRBJ2-7; D is unclear. Germline V CDR1 and CDR2: SGHVS, FNYEAQ. Trimming shortened V by 5 bases and J by 4 bases, and 18 bases separated the two germline ends. The CDR3 is 15 residues long. The CDR3 loop is CASSLLDGEVYEQYF. CDR3 DNA: TGTGCCAGCAGCCTTTTGGATGGAGAGGTATACGAGCAGTACTTC.

J is TRBJ1-1 and V is TRBV27; 9 positions agree with TRBD1. From germline, CDR1 is MNHEY and CDR2 SMNVEV (reference sequence). With V trimmed by 3 bases and J by 2 bases, 1 base remained unmatched. CDR3 length equals 14 residues. As DNA, the CDR3 is TGTGCCAGCAGTTTGACAGGGGGTAACACTGAAGCTTTCTTT. Its translation: CASSLTGGNTEAFF.

The rearrangement uses TRBV5-1 and TRBJ2-5; possibly TRBD2 for D (5 bases). CDR1 SGHRS and CDR2 YFSETQ come from the germline V gene. The V end was cut by 2 bases, the J end by 4 bases, with 9 bases between. The CDR3 length is 13 residues. CDR3 sequence reads: CASSFTRGETQYF. The CDR3 DNA sequence: TGCGCCAGCAGCTTCACTCGGGGAGAGACCCAGTACTTC. The full variable domain, its missing parts supplied by reference TRBV5-1 and TRBJ2-5, is KAGVTQTPRYLIKTRGQQVTLSCSPISGHRSVSWYQQTPGQGLQFLFEYFSETQRNKGNFPGRFSGRQFSNSRSEMNVSTLELGDSALYLCASSFTRGETQYFGPGTRLLVL.

This clone was observed once. The V gene is TRBV2, the J gene TRBJ2-7; 11 nucleotides agree with TRBD2. Germline CDR1 is SNHLY and CDR2 is FYNNEI. The length of the CDR3 is 13 residues. J gave up 6 bases and V 3 bases, and 1 base lay outside the gene matches. CDR3 loop: CASSEGLAAEQYF. CDR3 DNA: TGTGCCAGCAGTGAGGGACTAGCGGCCGAGCAGTACTTC.

This clone was seen only once. The gene calls are TRBV29-1 and TRBJ2-1, with a possible D match to TRBD1 (7 bases). The CDR3 is 14 amino acids. V lost 7 bases, J lost 4 bases, and 17 bases lay in between. In germline, CDR1 is SQVTM, CDR2 ANQGSEA. The CDR3: CSAGQAGPYNEQFF. CDR3 nucleotide sequence: TGCAGCGCTGGACAGGCGGGACCTTACAATGAGCAGTTCTTC.

The chain employs TRBV5-4 and TRBJ2-1; TRBD1 agrees at 8 bases. V lost 4 bases and J lost 5; bases outside the gene matches: 11. CDR1 and CDR2 from the germline V gene are SGHNT and YYREEE (reference sequence). This CDR3 has 16 residues. CDR3: CASSLGQAAEHNEQFF. CDR3 bases: TGTGCCAGCAGCCTGGGACAGGCGGCAGAACACAATGAGCAGTTCTTC.

This clone has a handful of counts. The gene calls are TRBV28 and TRBJ2-3; perhaps TRBD2 as D (5 bases). Trimming stripped 7 bases from V and 1 base from J, with 12 bases between. The CDR3 runs 14 residues. CDR1 is MDHEN, CDR2 SYDVKM, per germline. Here the CDR3 DNA reads TGTGCCAGCACCATTCTGGGAGGCACAGATACGCAGTATTTT. Translation gives CASTILGGTDTQYF.

A single count supports this clone. This rearrangement joins TRBV7-2 to TRBJ1-6; D might be TRBD1 (5 bases). Germline V gene data show CDR1 as SGHTA and CDR2 as FQGNSA. This CDR3 spans 17 amino acids. Trimming removed 4 bases at V and 10 bases at J, with 23 bases between. CDR3 bases: TGTGCCAGCAGCTATCCGCGGGGGAGCCCGGGGAGGTCACCCCTCCACTTT. Its protein is CASSYPRGSPGRSPLHF. The whole variable domain, remainder taken from reference TRBV7-2 and TRBJ1-6, is GAGVSQSPSNKVTEKGKDVELRCDPISGHTALYWYRQSLGQGLEFLIYFQGNSAPDKSGLPSDRFSAERTGGSVSTLTIQRTQQEDSAVYLCASSYPRGSPGRSPLHFGNGTRLTVT.

CDR3 amino acids: CATSRDSHRANSPLHF. The CDR3 DNA sequence: TGTGCCACCAGCAGAGATTCCCACAGGGCCAATTCACCCCTCCACTTT. The J gene is TRBJ1-6, the V gene TRBV15; D is perhaps TRBD1 (6 bases). In germline, CDR1 is LNHNV, CDR2 YYDKDF (reference sequence). The CDR3 has 16 residues. Between the trimmed V and J ends, which lost 0 bases and 7 bases, there was a span of 13 bases. The whole variable domain, filled in from reference TRBV15 and TRBJ1-6, reads DAMVIQNPRYQVTQFGKPVTLSCSQTLNHNVMYWYQQKSSQAPKLLFHYYDKDFNNEADTPDNFQSRRPNTSFCFLDIRSPGLGDTAMYLCATSRDSHRANSPLHFGNGTRLTVT.

This rearrangement joins TRBV27 to TRBJ1-4; D is ambiguous. Looked up from germline, CDR1 is MNHEY and CDR2 is SMNVEV (reference sequence). V was shortened by 5 bases and J by 6 bases, with 19 bases between the two germline ends. The CDR3 consists of 16 residues. In DNA form, the CDR3 reads TGTGCCAGCAGTAGGAGTTTTAGGGCACTAGATGAAAAACTGTTTTTT. Its protein product is CASSRSFRALDEKLFF. The full variable domain, rest sourced from reference TRBV27 and TRBJ1-4, is EAQVTQNPRYLITVTGKKLTVTCSQNMNHEYMSWYRQDPGLGLRQIYYSMNVEVTDKGDVPEGYKVSRKEKRNFPLILESPSPNQTSLYFCASSRSFRALDEKLFFGSGTQLSVL.

A note on this clone: One end of the junction fails to match germline, which may point to a read error. The chain combines TRBV28 with TRBJ1-4; unclear D gene. Germline lookup yields CDR1 MDHEN and CDR2 SYDVKM. The CDR3 covers 12 residues. The CDR3, as DNA: TGTGCCAGCAGTTTGGTCTCGGGGAGATCCTCTTTT. Its protein is CASSLVSGRSSF.